This record looks at one T cell receptor (beta chain) sequence and its context. Its target is unknown. The sample is drawn from a study of T cells expressing NK-cell markers. In the study overall: It was from sorted CD3+CD56+NKG2C+, CD3+CD56+NKG2C- and CD3+CD56-NKG2C+ T cells that TCR beta repertoires came.

Germline CDR1 and CDR2: SNHLY and FYNNEI. This CDR3 has 11 amino acids. Reanalyzing the 5' RACE reads, TCRdb keeps one entry per CDR3 protein, without DNA. The ten most abundant clones cover more than 1.4% of a sample with about half a million distinct CDR3 sequences. Broader study findings: Among CD8+ T cells from five or six donors, dominant NKG2C+ clonotypes accounted for about 1.0-7.0%.

This TCR derives from a woman between 50 and 59 years old in good health. The chain carries TRBV2 and TRBJ2-5. The sample was blood T cells: a sorted CD56 or NKG2C T cell subset, CD4+ or CD8+ T cells, or bulk PBMC T cells (not recorded which). Here the CDR3 reads CASRVGQPVVF.